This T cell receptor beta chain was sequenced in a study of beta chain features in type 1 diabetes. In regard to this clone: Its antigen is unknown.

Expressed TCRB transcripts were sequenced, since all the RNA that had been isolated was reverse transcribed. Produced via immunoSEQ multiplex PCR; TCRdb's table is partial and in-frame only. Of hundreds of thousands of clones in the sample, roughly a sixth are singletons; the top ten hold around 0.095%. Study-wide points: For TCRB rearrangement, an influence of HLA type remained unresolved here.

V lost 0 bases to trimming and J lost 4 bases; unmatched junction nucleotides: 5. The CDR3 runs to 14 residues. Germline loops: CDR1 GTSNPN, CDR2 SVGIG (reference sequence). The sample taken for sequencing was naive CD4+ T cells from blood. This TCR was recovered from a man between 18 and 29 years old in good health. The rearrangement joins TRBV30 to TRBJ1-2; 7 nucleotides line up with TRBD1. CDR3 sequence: CAWSVLGQSYGYTF. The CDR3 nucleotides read TGTGCCTGGAGTGTACTGGGACAGTCCTATGGCTACACCTTC. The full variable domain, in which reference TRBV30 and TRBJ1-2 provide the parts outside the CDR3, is SQTIHQWPATLVQPVGSPLSLECTVEGTSNPNLYWYRQAAGRGLQLLFYSVGIGQISSEVPQNLSASRPQDRQFILSSKKLLLSDSGFYLCAWSVLGQSYGYTFGSGTRLTVV.